This entry features one T cell receptor (beta chain) sequence. Antigen: not known. Repertoires were generated with immunoSEQ multiplex PCR, while TCRdb's copy carries only in-frame clones and drops some. The sample contains approximately 100,000 clones, 92% of which appear only once. The germline gives CDR1 SGHRS, CDR2 YFSETQ. V dropped 1 base and J dropped 6; count of bases not matched to a gene: 7. CDR3 size: 16 residues. This record comes from a study of siplizumab effects on memory and regulatory T cells. Findings and limits, study-wide: Siplizumab significantly reduced alloreactive sequences traceable to unstimulated CD4+ memory cells.

This receptor was taken from a human donor in good health. The J gene is TRBJ2-1, the V gene TRBV5-1, with 10 nucleotides matching TRBD2. Sequencing used Tregs sorted from blood. CDR3 region: CASSLRSSGRGNEQFF. The CDR3 region has the DNA TGCGCCAGCAGCTTGAGGTCTAGCGGGAGAGGCAATGAGCAGTTCTTC. Together with reference TRBV5-1 and TRBJ2-1, the CDR3 gives the full variable domain: KAGVTQTPRYLIKTRGQQVTLSCSPISGHRSVSWYQQTPGQGLQFLFEYFSETQRNKGNFPGRFSGRQFSNSRSEMNVSTLELGDSALYLCASSLRSSGRGNEQFFGPGTRLTVL.